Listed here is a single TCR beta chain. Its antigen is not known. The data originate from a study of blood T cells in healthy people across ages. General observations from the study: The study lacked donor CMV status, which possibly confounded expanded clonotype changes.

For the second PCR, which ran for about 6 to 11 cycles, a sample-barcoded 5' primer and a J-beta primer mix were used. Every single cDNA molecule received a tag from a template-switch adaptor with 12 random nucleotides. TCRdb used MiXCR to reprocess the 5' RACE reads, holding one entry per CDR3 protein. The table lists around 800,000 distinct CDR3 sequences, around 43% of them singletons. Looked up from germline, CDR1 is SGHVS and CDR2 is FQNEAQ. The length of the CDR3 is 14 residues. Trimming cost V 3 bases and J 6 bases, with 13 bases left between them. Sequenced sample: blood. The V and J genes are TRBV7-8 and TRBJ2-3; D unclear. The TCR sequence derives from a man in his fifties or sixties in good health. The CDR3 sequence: CASSLALKADTQYF. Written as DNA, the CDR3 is TGTGCCAGCAGCTTGGCCTTAAAGGCTGATACGCAGTATTTT.